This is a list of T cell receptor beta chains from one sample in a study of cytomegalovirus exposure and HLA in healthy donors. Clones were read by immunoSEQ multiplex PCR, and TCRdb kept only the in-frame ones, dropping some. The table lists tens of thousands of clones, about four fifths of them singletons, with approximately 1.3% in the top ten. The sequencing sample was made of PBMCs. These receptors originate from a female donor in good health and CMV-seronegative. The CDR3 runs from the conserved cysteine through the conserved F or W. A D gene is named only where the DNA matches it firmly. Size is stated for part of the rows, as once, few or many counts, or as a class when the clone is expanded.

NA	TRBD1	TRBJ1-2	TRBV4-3	CASSPSAWDSSYGYTF	TGCGCCAGCAGCCCTTCGGCCTGGGACAGTTCGTATGGCTACACCTTC
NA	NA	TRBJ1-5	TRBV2	CASSDESTLVAPQHF	TGTGCCAGCAGTGATGAGAGCACTCTCGTAGCGCCCCAGCATTTT
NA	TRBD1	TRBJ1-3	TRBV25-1	CASMGWDRGRNTIYF	TGTGCCAGCATGGGGTGGGACAGGGGTAGAAACACCATATATTTT
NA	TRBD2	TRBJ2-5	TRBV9	CASSASVSGGLETQYF	TGTGCCAGCAGCGCGTCCGTGAGCGGGGGCCTAGAGACCCAGTACTTC
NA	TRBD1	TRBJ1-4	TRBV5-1	CASSLGQGASNEKLFF	TGCGCCAGCAGTCTCGGACAGGGGGCTTCTAATGAAAAACTGTTTTTT
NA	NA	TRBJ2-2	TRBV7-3	CASSLIGLYTGELFF	TGTGCCAGCAGCTTAATCGGACTCTACACCGGGGAGCTGTTTTTT
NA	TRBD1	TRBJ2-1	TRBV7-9	CASFRQGNNEQFF	TGTGCCAGCTTCCGACAGGGAAACAATGAGCAGTTCTTC
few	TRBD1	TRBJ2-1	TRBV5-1	CASTSPPGTGYNEQFF	TGCGCCAGCACGTCCCCCCCCGGGACAGGGTACAATGAGCAGTTCTTC
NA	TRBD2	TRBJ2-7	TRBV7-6	CASSRLAGEYEQYF	TGTGCCAGCAGCAGACTAGCGGGGGAGTACGAGCAGTACTTC
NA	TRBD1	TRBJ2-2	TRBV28	CASTMTGTGNTGELFF	TGTGCCAGCACCATGACAGGGACCGGGAACACCGGGGAGCTGTTTTTT
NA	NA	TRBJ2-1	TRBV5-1	CASSLVSGSDYNEQFF	TGCGCCAGCAGCTTGGTCTCGGGGAGCGACTACAATGAGCAGTTCTTC
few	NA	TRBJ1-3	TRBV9	CASSVDARFSGNTIYF	TGTGCCAGCAGCGTAGACGCCAGGTTCTCTGGAAACACCATATATTTT
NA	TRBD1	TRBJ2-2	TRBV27	CASSPRGRYTGELFF	TGTGCCAGCAGTCCTAGGGGGCGTTACACCGGGGAGCTGTTTTTT
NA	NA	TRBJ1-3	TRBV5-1	CASSTGPGNTIYF	TGCGCCAGCAGCACAGGACCCGGAAACACCATATATTTT
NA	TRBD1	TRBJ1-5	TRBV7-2	CASSLGRDRVNQPQHF	TGTGCCAGCAGCTTAGGAAGGGACAGGGTAAATCAGCCCCAGCATTTT
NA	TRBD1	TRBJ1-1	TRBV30	CAWRGQGAGTEAFF	TGTGCCTGGAGGGGACAGGGCGCGGGCACTGAAGCTTTCTTT
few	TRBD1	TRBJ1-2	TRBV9	CASNFNRGGSYGYTF	TGTGCCAGCAACTTTAACAGGGGAGGAAGCTATGGCTACACCTTC
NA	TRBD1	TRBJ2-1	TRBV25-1	CASTRGGTGVRNEQFF	TGTGCCAGCACCCGAGGTGGGACAGGGGTTAGGAATGAGCAGTTCTTC
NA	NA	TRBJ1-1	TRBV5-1	CASSLNPSTEAFF	TGCGCCAGCAGCTTAAATCCGAGCACTGAAGCTTTCTTT
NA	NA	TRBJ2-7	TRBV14	CASSLLPAYEQYF	TGTGCCAGCAGCCTTCTCCCTGCCTACGAGCAGTACTTC
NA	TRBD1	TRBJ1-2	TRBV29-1	CSVGQGEHEDGYTF	TGCAGCGTTGGACAGGGGGAACATGAAGATGGCTACACCTTC
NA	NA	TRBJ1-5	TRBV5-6	CASSLSGRPHQPQHF	TGTGCCAGCAGCTTGAGTGGCCGCCCTCATCAGCCCCAGCATTTT
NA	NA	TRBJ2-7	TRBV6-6	CASSMAGLTYEQYF	TGTGCCAGCAGTATGGCGGGCCTCACCTACGAGCAGTACTTC
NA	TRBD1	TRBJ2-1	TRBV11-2	CASSLDVRDRASLGQFF	TGTGCCAGCAGCTTAGACGTCCGGGACAGGGCCTCTCTGGGGCAGTTCTTC